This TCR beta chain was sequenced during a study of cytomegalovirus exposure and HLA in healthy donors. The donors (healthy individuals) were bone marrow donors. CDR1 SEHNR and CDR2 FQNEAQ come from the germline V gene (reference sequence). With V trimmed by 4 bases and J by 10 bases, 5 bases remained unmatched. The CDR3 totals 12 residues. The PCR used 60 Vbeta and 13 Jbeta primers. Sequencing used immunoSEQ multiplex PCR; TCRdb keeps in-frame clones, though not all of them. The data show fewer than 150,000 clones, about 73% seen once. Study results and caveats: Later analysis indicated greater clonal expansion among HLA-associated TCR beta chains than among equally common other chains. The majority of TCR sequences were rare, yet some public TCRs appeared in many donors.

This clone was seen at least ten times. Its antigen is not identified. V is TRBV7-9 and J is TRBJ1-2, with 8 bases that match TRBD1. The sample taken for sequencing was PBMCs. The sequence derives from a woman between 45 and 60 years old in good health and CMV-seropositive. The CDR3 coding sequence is TGTGCCAGCAGCTCCGGACAGGGTCCCTACACCTTC. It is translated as CASSSGQGPYTF.